The rows below give T cell receptor beta chains drawn from one sample of a study of glioma-infiltrating T cells after dendritic cell vaccination. Only in-frame clones appear in the TCRdb table, and some are missing; sequencing was by immunoSEQ multiplex PCR. The table has about 95,000 clones, approximately 87% seen once. The sequenced sample was blood, obtained before dendritic cell vaccination. The origin of the receptors is a human donor with glioblastoma. The CDR3 runs from the conserved cysteine through the conserved F or W. D genes are given only for firm matches. A row's size may be missing; if present it is once, few, many or a size class.

TRBJ2-7 | once | TRBV18 | TRBD1 | CASSPNQRDRGPYPSYEQYF | TGTGCCAGCTCACCCAACCAACGGGACAGGGGGCCTTATCCCTCCTACGAGCAGTACTTC
TRBJ2-1 | few | TRBV2 | NA | CASSFYNEQFF | TGTGCCAGCTCATTTTACAATGAGCAGTTCTTC
TRBJ2-7 | few | TRBV6-6 | NA | CASSPGWDEQYF | TGTGCCAGCTCCCCGGGTTGGGACGAGCAGTACTTC
TRBJ2-2 | NA | TRBV7-3 | NA | CASSLIVGQGDTGELFF | TGTGCCAGCAGCTTAATAGTTGGACAAGGGGACACCGGGGAGCTGTTTTTT
TRBJ2-2 | few | TRBV6-6 | TRBD1 | CASSSRDRVSGELFF | TGTGCCAGCAGTAGCCGGGACAGGGTCTCCGGGGAGCTGTTTTTT
TRBJ2-1 | few | TRBV6-5 | TRBD1 | CASSIGQGYNEQFF | TGTGCCAGCAGTATCGGACAGGGCTACAATGAGCAGTTCTTC
TRBJ2-1 | NA | TRBV7-9 | NA | CASSRATREQFF | TGTGCCAGCAGCCGCGCGACTAGGGAGCAGTTCTTC
TRBJ2-7 | NA | TRBV27 | NA | CASSYRLTYEQYF | TGTGCCAGCAGTTACAGGTTGACCTACGAGCAGTACTTC
TRBJ1-2 | NA | TRBV10-2 | NA | CASSPGPSGHNSGGYTF | TGCGCCAGCAGCCCCGGGCCCTCCGGGCACAATTCGGGGGGCTACACCTTC
TRBJ1-2 | NA | TRBV29-1 | TRBD1 | CSVEGQGAGGYTF | TGCAGCGTTGAAGGACAGGGGGCGGGTGGCTACACCTTC
TRBJ1-5 | NA | TRBV9 | NA | CASSTEPGLPQHF | TGTGCCAGCAGCACCGAACCGGGGTTGCCCCAGCATTTT
TRBJ2-1 | NA | TRBV7-3 | TRBD2 | CASRRASGSYNEQFF | TGTGCCAGCAGACGGGCTAGCGGCTCCTACAATGAGCAGTTCTTC
TRBJ1-5 | few | TRBV7-6 | NA | CASSLRTGNQPQHF | TGTGCCAGCAGCTTACGGACAGGCAATCAGCCCCAGCATTTT
TRBJ1-5 | NA | TRBV6-4 | TRBD1 | CASSPTTRGHGNQPQHF | TGTGCCAGCAGTCCAACTACCAGGGGGCATGGCAATCAGCCCCAGCATTTT
TRBJ2-1 | NA | TRBV4-3 | NA | CASSQDRRDGYNEQFF | TGCGCCAGCAGCCAAGACCGGCGGGACGGCTACAATGAGCAGTTCTTC
TRBJ1-4 | NA | TRBV4-3 | NA | CASSQETPAGVQGKLFF | TGCGCCAGCAGCCAAGAAACCCCGGCGGGGGTTCAGGGAAAACTGTTTTTT
TRBJ1-1 | NA | TRBV19 | NA | CASSFDGGLAFF | TGTGCCAGTAGTTTCGATGGGGGACTGGCTTTCTTT
TRBJ2-3 | NA | TRBV14 | TRBD1 | CASSQVGGTGIADTQYF | TGTGCCAGCAGCCAAGTGGGGGGGACAGGGATCGCAGATACGCAGTATTTT
TRBJ1-4 | once | TRBV27 | TRBD1 | CASSSWGTGLGKLFF | TGTGCCAGCAGTTCGTGGGGGACAGGGTTGGGAAAACTGTTTTTT
TRBJ2-7 | NA | TRBV14 | NA | CASSLSYEQYF | TGTGCCAGCAGCTTATCCTACGAGCAGTACTTC
TRBJ1-1 | NA | TRBV9 | NA | CASSTRGGALNTEAFF | TGTGCCAGCAGCACCCGCGGGGGGGCCTTAAACACTGAAGCTTTCTTT
TRBJ1-5 | once | TRBV7-8 | NA | CASSLAGRARGLHQPQHF | TGTGCCAGCAGCTTAGCGGGCAGGGCGAGAGGTCTTCATCAGCCCCAGCATTTT
TRBJ2-1 | few | TRBV19 | TRBD2 | CASSSPGASGSDEQFF | TGTGCCAGTAGTAGCCCCGGGGCTAGCGGGAGCGATGAGCAGTTCTTC
TRBJ2-5 | NA | TRBV29-1 | TRBD2 | CSVMRTSVETQYF | TGCAGCGTTATGCGGACTAGCGTTGAGACCCAGTACTTC
TRBJ1-4 | NA | TRBV4-2 | TRBD1 | CASSQDRAGGIGKLFF | TGTGCCAGCAGCCAAGATCGGGCAGGGGGCATAGGAAAACTGTTTTTT
TRBJ1-2 | NA | TRBV18 | TRBD1 | CASSPYGTGTYGYTF | TGTGCCAGCTCACCATACGGGACAGGGACTTATGGCTACACCTTC
TRBJ1-2 | NA | TRBV9 | TRBD1 | CASSPRGSTQYGYTF | TGTGCCAGCAGCCCCAGGGGGTCTACTCAGTATGGCTACACCTTC
TRBJ2-3 | NA | TRBV5-8 | TRBD1 | CASSARDRGKNTQYF | TGTGCCAGCAGCGCCCGGGACAGGGGAAAGAATACGCAGTATTTT
TRBJ2-5 | NA | TRBV2 | TRBD1 | CASSRGQQETQYF | TGTGCCAGCAGCCGGGGACAGCAAGAGACCCAGTACTTC
TRBJ1-2 | NA | TRBV6-1 | NA | CASRDTNYGYTF | TGTGCCAGCAGGGACACTAACTATGGCTACACCTTC
TRBJ2-3 | few | TRBV5-6 | TRBD2 | CASSLPSGADTQYF | TGTGCCAGCAGCTTACCTAGCGGGGCAGATACGCAGTATTTT
TRBJ1-6 | NA | TRBV5-4 | TRBD1 | CASSRDRASSPLHF | TGTGCCAGCAGCCGCGACAGGGCAAGTTCACCCCTCCACTTT
TRBJ1-1 | NA | TRBV7-2 | NA | CASSLAGGAFF | TGTGCCAGCAGCTTAGCAGGGGGAGCTTTCTTT
TRBJ2-6 | once | TRBV5-1 | TRBD1 | CASSLGGTGGNVLTF | TGCGCCAGCAGCTTGGGCGGGACAGGGGGGAACGTCCTGACTTTC
TRBJ1-2 | NA | TRBV11-2 | NA | CASSSDISLPYGYTF | TGTGCCAGCAGCTCGGACATTTCCCTACCTTATGGCTACACCTTC
TRBJ1-5 | NA | TRBV6-5 | TRBD1 | CASRSRTGNQPQHF | TGTGCCAGCAGAAGCCGGACAGGGAATCAGCCCCAGCATTTT
TRBJ2-7 | NA | TRBV7-9 | NA | CASSSGLRANEQYF | TGTGCCAGCAGCTCCGGGCTGAGGGCAAACGAGCAGTACTTC
TRBJ2-7 | few | TRBV2 | NA | CASSASTFPTRLEQYF | TGTGCCAGCAGCGCCTCGACTTTTCCCACTCGCCTCGAGCAGTACTTC
TRBJ1-2 | NA | TRBV15 | NA | CATSRGEAGSRGYTF | TGTGCCACCAGCAGAGGGGAAGCGGGGTCTAGAGGCTACACCTTC
TRBJ1-2 | NA | TRBV6-5 | NA | CASSYSRGGNYGYTF | TGTGCCAGCAGTTACTCAAGGGGTGGGAACTATGGCTACACCTTC
TRBJ2-1 | NA | TRBV5-1 | TRBD1 | CASSLGDRDRNEQFF | TGCGCCAGCAGCTTGGGGGACAGGGACCGGAATGAGCAGTTCTTC